The clone carrying this TCR beta chain was detected only a few times. Its antigen is undetermined. Within the sample, other DNA sequences also encode this same CDR3. The data belong to a study of brain metastases from non-small cell lung cancer. Study outcomes and limitations: In roughly 64% of brain metastases, T-cell clones were expanded compared with matched primary tumors. TCR repertoires overlapped largely between brain metastases and matched primaries.

Germline V gene data show CDR1 as SGHDN and CDR2 as FVKESK. The CDR3 sequence is 11 residues long. Trimming shortened V by 3 bases and J by 2 bases, and 0 bases separated the two germline ends. Method: immunoSEQ multiplex PCR; TCRdb's copy keeps in-frame clones and lacks some. Of thousands of clones listed, 70% to 90% are singletons. This chain joins TRBV14 and TRBJ2-3; D gene uncertain. The receptor was isolated from a donor over 35 with non-small cell lung cancer. Source material: tissue from a brain metastasis. The CDR3 region has the DNA TGTGCCAGCAGCCACACAGATACGCAGTATTTT. Translating it yields CASSHTDTQYF. Using reference TRBV14 and TRBJ2-3 for the parts outside the CDR3, the full variable domain is EAGVTQFPSHSVIEKGQTVTLRCDPISGHDNLYWYRRVMGKEIKFLLHFVKESKQDESGMPNNRFLAERTGGTYSTLKVQPAELEDSGVYFCASSHTDTQYFGPGTRLTVL.